This is a list of T cell receptor beta chains from one sample in a study of blood T cell repertoires in COVID-19. Data came from immunoSEQ multiplex PCR; TCRdb stores just in-frame clones and leaves some out. The table lists under 500,000 clones, roughly 91% of them singletons. The sample consisted of peripheral blood. The receptor source for this set is a woman in her twenties or thirties with acute or convalescent COVID-19. The CDR3 runs from the conserved cysteine through the conserved F or W. Fields, in order: clone size, V gene, J gene, D gene, CDR3 DNA, CDR3 protein. D genes are given only for firm matches. Clone size appears in some rows only: once, few, many, or a class for an expanded clone.

>NA|TRBV7-9|TRBJ2-5|NA
TGTGCCAGCAGCTTAGTTGGTACTCAAGAGACCCAGTACTTC
CASSLVGTQETQYF
>NA|TRBV6-1|TRBJ1-1|TRBD1
TGTGCCAGCAGTTGGACCGGGACAGTGAACACTGAAGCTTTCTTT
CASSWTGTVNTEAFF
>NA|TRBV4-2|TRBJ2-1|NA
TGTGCCAGCAGCCAAGAGCCAGGGGATTTTAGCTCCTACAATGAGCAGTTCTTC
CASSQEPGDFSSYNEQFF
>NA|TRBV4-1|TRBJ1-1|NA
TGCGCCAGCAGCCAAGCCCCCGGAGGGCTCAGGAGTGCTTTCTTT
CASSQAPGGLRSAFF
>NA|TRBV24-1|TRBJ1-1|TRBD1
TGTGCCACCAGTACAGGGGGCAGGAACACTGAAGCTTTCTTT
CATSTGGRNTEAFF
>NA|TRBV3-1/TRBV3-2|TRBJ2-7|TRBD1
TGTGCCAGCAGCAAATCAGGGGGCTCCCACGAGCAGTACTTC
CASSKSGGSHEQYF
>NA|TRBV5-6|TRBJ1-6|NA
TGTGCCAGCAGCGATAGGGGGAATTCACCCCTCCACTTT
CASSDRGNSPLHF
>NA|TRBV10-3|TRBJ1-1|NA
TGTGCCATCTCCCACCCAGGTGGCACTGAAGCTTTCTTT
CAISHPGGTEAFF
>few|TRBV19|TRBJ2-1|NA
TGTGCCAGTAGTATTGAGGGCGAGCAGTTCTTC
CASSIEGEQFF
>NA|TRBV30|TRBJ1-6|NA
TGTGCCTGGAGTGTACGGGTAGGAGGGTCACCCCTCCACTTT
CAWSVRVGGSPLHF
>once|TRBV5-1|TRBJ1-2|NA
TGCGCCAGCAGCGCGGCAGGGAATGGCTACACCTTC
CASSAAGNGYTF
>NA|TRBV5-1|TRBJ1-2|TRBD1
TGCGCCAGCAGCCTCCGGGACAGCCTTAACTATGGCTACACCTTC
CASSLRDSLNYGYTF
>NA|TRBV28|TRBJ2-1|NA
TGTGCCAGCAGTCCCTCCCTGCGGGCGGGGAATGAGCAGTTCTTC
CASSPSLRAGNEQFF
>NA|TRBV13|TRBJ2-1|TRBD2
TGTGCCAGCAGCTTAGGCCCCATAGCGGGGCCTACCTACAATGAGCAGTTCTTC
CASSLGPIAGPTYNEQFF
>few|TRBV6-2/TRBV6-3|TRBJ2-1|NA
TGTGCCAGCAGTCGAGGCAATGAGCAGTTCTTC
CASSRGNEQFF
>NA|TRBV30|TRBJ2-7|NA
TGTGCCTGGAGTGTAATCGAGAGAGGCTACGAGCAGTACTTC
CAWSVIERGYEQYF
>NA|TRBV18|TRBJ1-6|NA
TGTGCCAGCTCACCCGGGAACGGACGTTCACCCCTCCACTTT
CASSPGNGRSPLHF
>NA|TRBV10-3|TRBJ1-6|NA
TGTGCCATCAGTGAGTCTCAGGGATCCGGCCCCCTCCACTTT
CAISESQGSGPLHF
>NA|TRBV29-1|TRBJ1-2|TRBD1
TGCAGCGTGGACAGGGTTGGGTATGGCTACACCTTC
CSVDRVGYGYTF
>NA|TRBV7-8|TRBJ1-5|TRBD1
TGTGCCAGCAGCGACGAACTGAGGACAGGGGTTCAGCCCCAGCATTTT
CASSDELRTGVQPQHF
>NA|TRBV7-2|TRBJ1-4|NA
TGTGCCAGCAGCTTAGCAGGGGCAAAAAATGAAAAACTGTTTTTT
CASSLAGAKNEKLFF
>NA|TRBV11-2|TRBJ2-3|TRBD1
TGTGCCAGCAGCCCAGGGACAGCCAGCACAGATACGCAGTATTTT
CASSPGTASTDTQYF
>once|TRBV28|TRBJ2-3|TRBD2
TGTGCCAGCTTACTAGCGGGCACAGATACGCAGTATTTT
CASLLAGTDTQYF
>NA|TRBV30|TRBJ1-5|NA
TGTGCCTGGAGTGGGAGAGTAAGCAATCAGCCCCAGCATTTT
CAWSGRVSNQPQHF
>NA|TRBV5-1|TRBJ2-5|NA
TGCGCCAGCAGCTTGCTGGGCCAGATACAAGAGACCCAGTACTTC
CASSLLGQIQETQYF
>NA|TRBV30|TRBJ1-1|NA
TGTGCCTGGAGCGGACAGCGCGGAGCTTTCTTT
CAWSGQRGAFF
>NA|TRBV4-2|TRBJ1-2|NA
TGTGCCAGCAGCCAAGAGGAGGTAAACTATGGCTACACCTTC
CASSQEEVNYGYTF
>NA|TRBV9|TRBJ2-2|NA
TGTGCCAGCAGACCGGACACTTACACCGGGGAGCTGTTTTTT
CASRPDTYTGELFF
>NA|TRBV6-5|TRBJ1-5|NA
TGTGCCAGCAGTCCAGACAGGAATCGGGGGCCCCAGCATTTT
CASSPDRNRGPQHF
>NA|TRBV27|TRBJ1-1|TRBD1
TGTGCCAGCAGTTGGGACAGGGTTTCCGGTTTAGGTACTGAAGCTTTCTTT
CASSWDRVSGLGTEAFF
>NA|TRBV4-1|TRBJ1-2|NA
TGCGCCAGCAGCCAAGACCCGCAGGTTGTGTATGGCTACACCTTC
CASSQDPQVVYGYTF
>NA|TRBV6-5|TRBJ1-6|NA
TGTGCCAGCAGACCTCTAGACTCCTATAATTCACCCCTCCACTTT
CASRPLDSYNSPLHF
>NA|TRBV27|TRBJ2-7|TRBD2
TGTGCCAGCAGCCAGACTAGCGCCACCTACGAGCAGTACTTC
CASSQTSATYEQYF
>NA|TRBV5-5|TRBJ1-6|NA
TGTGCCAGCACCGAGAGTTTAGATAATTCACCCCTCCACTTT
CASTESLDNSPLHF